These 3 T cell receptor beta chains were sequenced from one sample in a study of Ad26.COV2.S vaccination and SARS-CoV-2 variants. Regarding treatment: about 20 received Ad26.COV2.S at low or high dose, single or two shots; roughly five received placebo; per-sample allocation not given. Sampling happened 63 days after the first vaccine or placebo injection. Only in-frame clones appear in the TCRdb table, and some are missing; sequencing was by immunoSEQ multiplex PCR. The table records under 550,000 clones, 75% to 95% of them present only once. Specimen: peripheral blood, collected in a trial of Ad26.COV2.S vaccine versus placebo. All receptors come from a person aged 18-60 years who received the Ad26.COV2.S COVID-19 vaccine or a placebo.

This clone was detected only a few times. The rearrangement links TRBV5-5 to TRBJ2-1; D possibly corresponds to TRBD1 (6 bases). Trimming pared 0 bases from V and 10 bases from J, leaving 17 bases between. The CDR3 has 15 amino acids. CDR1 SGHKS and CDR2 YYEKEE come from the germline V gene (reference sequence). The CDR3 spells CASSLAGVGRGEQFF. The CDR3 DNA reads as TGTGCCAGCAGCTTGGCAGGGGTGGGCCGGGGCGAGCAGTTCTTC.

V and J are TRBV7-2 and TRBJ1-1, with TRBD1 as a possible D gene (6 bases). Per germline, CDR1 SGHTA and CDR2 FQGNSA. This CDR3 is built from 16 residues. The V end was cut by 0 bases, the J end by 4 bases, with 15 bases between. The CDR3 DNA follows: TGTGCCAGCAGCTTAGCCGGGGGCGGGAGCAGCACTGAAGCTTTCTTT. Translation: CASSLAGGGSSTEAFF.

The chain uses TRBV12-3 or TRBV12-4 and TRBJ1-2; no firm D call. The CDR3 extends over 13 amino acids. Trimming left V 5 bases short and J 0 bases short, with 7 bases between. CDR3: CASSADTNYGYTF. The CDR3 nucleotides are TGTGCCAGCAGTGCCGACACTAACTATGGCTACACCTTC.